Included here is one TCR beta chain sequence, with context. Its antigen has not been determined. No much larger clone is present one base from it, and per-base qualities are unavailable. The collaborating institutions used their own protocols to collect whole blood in K2EDTA tubes. For TCRbeta analysis, collaborators shipped samples as frozen whole blood, isolated PBMCs, or DNA extracted from either of those sample types. The data belong to a study of blood T cell repertoires in COVID-19 (TCRdb year 2020). Regarding the study in general: The collaborator samples originated in the United States, Italy and Spain and spanned the acute and convalescent phases of COVID-19. The prospective study material was composed of cDNA or gDNA derived from T cells, B-cell-depleted T cells, or PBMCs. Deeply sampled blood TCRbeta repertoires from subjects exposed to, actively infected with, or recovered from COVID-19 were included in the dataset. Where available, HLA class I and class II types were taken from metadata supplied by the sample provider and were not determined by assay-based typing. The repertoires were released in a freely available public database intended as a resource for research on the immune response to SARS-CoV-2. The samples were drawn from the first 160 participants of the ongoing ImmuneRACE study and from 1,254 subjects provided by 6 global collaborators. A de-identified subject ID, COVID-19 status, age in years and sex were almost always included in the sample metadata. What the study reported, not specific to this receptor: The quantity of clinical and demographic metadata differed by source and by participant and was supplied without curation.

The CDR3 numbers 16 residues from cysteine through phenylalanine. The sequence is cut down to CDR3 DNA, 48 bases in frame from base 1. Trimming takes 3 bases off V and 3 bases off J; junction bases not matched to a gene: 6. Per the germline V gene, SGDLS is the CDR1 and YYNGEE is the CDR2. The immunoSEQ Assay, a bias-controlled multiplex PCR, was used to amplify TCRbeta CDR3 regions from genomic DNA. In the paper's pipeline: The number of nucleated cells in each sample was estimated by amplification of reference gene primers within the assay. Sequence reads were collapsed and filtered to measure the absolute abundance of every unique TCRbeta CDR3 rearrangement. For each sample, productive Simpson clonality was calculated as the square root of Simpson's diversity index over productive rearrangements. In its TCRdb copy, this immuneACCESS table keeps in-frame sequences only and misses some clones. Where compared with another copy, unresolved V genes explain less than half of these, and the others have no known cause. The V and J calls and clone size come from that table; D and trimming were worked out from the DNA. The sample table holds about 210,000 clones, of which almost 85% were seen once. The top ten hold about 12% of the sample.

The receptor chain draws on TRBV9 and TRBJ2-3, and TRBD1 aligns with 11 junction nucleotides. The TCR originated in a woman in her thirties or forties with acute or convalescent COVID-19. The sample comprised peripheral blood. The nucleotide sequence reads TGTGCCAGCAGCGCGCCGGGACAGGGGGAAACAGATACGCAGTATTTT. Translation gives CASSAPGQGETDTQYF.